The 3 T cell receptor beta chains given below trace back to one sample, sequenced in a study of CD8 T cells in Susac syndrome. An input of about 0.45 to 1 ug of RNA was subjected to reverse transcription using random hexamers. MiXCR, applied by TCRdb to the immunoSEQ multiplex PCR reads, yields one record per CDR3 protein. The sample lists 67,000 or so distinct CDR3 sequences, 93% occurring once. The sequenced sample was CD4+ T cells from PBMCs. The receptors were sampled from a human donor with Susac syndrome.

The chain combines TRBV6-2 or TRBV6-3 with TRBJ2-7, with TRBD2 matching over 9 bases. The germline V gene encodes CDR1 MNHEY and CDR2 SVGEGT. The CDR3 totals 15 residues. V lost 7 bases to trimming and J lost 3 bases; unmatched junction nucleotides: 10. The CDR3 DNA reads TGTGCCAGCACCGACGGGGCTAGCGGGGACTACGAGCAGTACTTC. Translation gives CASTDGASGDYEQYF.

The chain combines TRBV28 with TRBJ1-1, with no clear D. The germline V gene has CDR1 MDHEN and CDR2 SYDVKM. V dropped 7 bases and J dropped 3 bases, with 12 bases sitting between them. This CDR3 is built from 13 residues. CDR3 region: CASIDYSDTEAFF. In DNA form, the CDR3 reads TGTGCCAGCATCGACTATTCGGACACTGAAGCTTTCTTT.

CDR3 DNA sequence: TGTGCCAGCAGCCAGACCGGGACAGAGACAGATACGCAGTATTTT. Its translation: CASSQTGTETDTQYF. The chain joins TRBV7-2 to TRBJ2-3; 7 bases are shared with TRBD1. The CDR3 runs to 15 residues. Germline V CDR1 and CDR2: SGHTA, FQGNSA. The V gene end was trimmed by 5 bases and the J gene end by 3 bases; junction bases not matched to a gene: 8.